This TCR beta chain was captured in a study of glioma-infiltrating T cells after dendritic cell vaccination. The table came from immunoSEQ multiplex PCR; TCRdb's copy has only in-frame clones and leaves some out. Counted here are approximately 90,000 clones, 75% to 90% occurring once; the ten biggest clones make up approximately 2%. This sample's time point: after dendritic cell vaccination, including at tumor progression/relapse. The CDR3 length is 15 residues. The V gene lost 3 bases and the J gene lost 3 bases, with 15 bases spanning the gap. CDR1 and CDR2 (germline): KGHSH, LQKENI. The genes are TRBV18 and TRBJ2-7, with TRBD2 as a possible D gene (5 bases). The receptor's source is a human donor with glioblastoma. The sequenced sample was blood, obtained after dendritic cell vaccination. CDR3 nucleotides: TGTGCCAGCTCACCTCGCCCAGGAGGAGGCTACGAGCAGTACTTC. Residues: CASSPRPGGGYEQYF. Together with reference TRBV18 and TRBJ2-7, the CDR3 gives the full variable domain: NAGVMQNPRHLVRRRGQEARLRCSPMKGHSHVYWYRQLPEEGLKFMVYLQKENIIDESGMPKERFSAEFPKEGPSILRIQQVVRGDSAAYFCASSPRPGGGYEQYFGPGTRLTVT.